These 21 T cell receptor beta chains share one sample of origin, sequenced in a study of glioma-infiltrating T cells. The iRepertoire nested amplicon-rescue multiplex PCR amplified TCR alpha and beta CDR3s from RNA. TCRdb recomputed calls from the multiplex PCR reads with MiXCR, one row per CDR3 protein. The top ten hold around 28% of the sample, which has 100,000 to 150,000 distinct CDR3 sequences, 24% seen once. The sequencing input was glioma tissue, nonneoplastic brain tissue, or PBMCs (not recorded which). These receptors were taken from a human donor with low-grade glioma or glioblastoma, undergoing nonglioma brain surgery, or in good health (not recorded which).

In this sample, this clonotype turned up a few times. The chain carries TRBV15 and TRBJ2-2; D gene unclear. Germline assignment: CDR1 LNHNV and CDR2 YYDKDF (reference sequence). V lost 1 base and J lost 6, with 6 bases in between. CDR3 size: 13 residues. The CDR3 nucleotides are TGTGCCACCAGCAGAGTAGGGTCCGGGGAGCTGTTTTTT. This sequence encodes CATSRVGSGELFF.

This clonotype was recorded at least ten times. CDR3 nucleotides: TGTGCCAGCAGTCCCGGCGGGGAAGAGACCCAGTACTTC. Protein product: CASSPGGEETQYF. The genes are TRBV25-1 and TRBJ2-5; a weak D match, TRBD2 (6 bases). This CDR3 spans 13 amino acids. Trimming left V 5 bases short and J 3 bases short, with 10 bases between. Germline CDR1 and CDR2: MGHDK and SYGVNS.

V usage is TRBV18 and J usage is TRBJ2-3; no definite D call. The CDR3 runs 15 residues. The V and J ends lost 0 bases and 0 bases respectively, with 7 bases between them. Germline V gene lookup returns CDR1 KGHSH and CDR2 LQKENI. The CDR3 bases are TGTGCCAGCTCACCACCGGCAGCTAGCACAGATACGCAGTATTTT. Translated: CASSPPAASTDTQYF.

This clonotype was counted ten times or more. The J gene is TRBJ2-1, the V gene TRBV27; perhaps TRBD2 as D (6 bases). Germline loops: CDR1 MNHEY, CDR2 SMNVEV (reference sequence). CDR3 length: 16 residues. V was cut by 5 bases and J by 5 bases, with 19 bases left in between. The CDR3: CASSAKTGRRDNEQFF. CDR3 DNA sequence: TGTGCCAGCAGTGCAAAGACTGGGCGGAGGGACAATGAGCAGTTCTTC.

This clonotype has only a few counts. This rearrangement joins TRBV5-1 to TRBJ2-5; TRBD2 matches 11 bases. This CDR3 comprises 17 residues. V gave up 7 bases and J gave up 0 bases; unmatched junction bases: 11. Germline CDR1 reads SGHRS; CDR2 reads YFSETQ. The CDR3, as DNA: TGCGCCAGCGCCTATACTAGCGGGGGTTTGTACCAAGAGACCCAGTACTTC. Protein: CASAYTSGGLYQETQYF.

The table lists this clonotype with many counts. V is TRBV28 and J is TRBJ2-7; D is possibly TRBD1 (6 bases). V lost 3 bases and J 1 base, leaving 7 bases between the germline ends. CDR1 and CDR2 (germline): MDHEN, SYDVKM. There are 13 residues in the CDR3. The CDR3 protein is CASSFRGSYEQYV. The CDR3 DNA is TGTGCCAGCAGTTTCAGGGGTTCCTACGAGCAGTACGTC.

This chain connects TRBV28 to TRBJ1-2, with a tentative D call TRBD1 (5 bases). Trimming removed 5 bases at V and 8 bases at J, with 24 bases between. CDR3 size: 16 residues. CDR1 is MDHEN, CDR2 SYDVKM, per germline. CDR3 DNA sequence: TGTGCCAGCAGTCTTCCAACAGGACTCCTCTCTAAAGGCTACACCTTC. This encodes CASSLPTGLLSKGYTF.

This clonotype was observed a handful of times. This chain connects TRBV2 to TRBJ2-1; D is possibly TRBD2 (7 bases). The germline V gene has CDR1 SNHLY and CDR2 FYNNEI. The CDR3 consists of 14 residues. V gave up 8 bases and J gave up 10 bases, with 21 bases separating them. CDR3 residues: CASLRGDITGEQFF. In DNA form, the CDR3 reads TGTGCCAGCCTACGGGGGGATATCACAGGGGAGCAGTTCTTC.

The V and J genes are TRBV24-1 and TRBJ2-3; 11 bases map to TRBD2. J was trimmed by 2 bases and V by 4 bases; bases with no gene match: 10. This CDR3 has 18 residues. CDR1 and CDR2 from the germline V gene are KGHDR and SFDVKD. In DNA form, the CDR3 reads TGTGCCACCAGTGACCCAGGCGGACTAGCGGGCCTCACAGATACGCAGTATTTT. This codes for CATSDPGGLAGLTDTQYF.

This clonotype was detected a few times. The rearrangement joins TRBV7-2 to TRBJ2-5; D is perhaps TRBD1 (6 bases). The V and J ends lost 3 bases and 5 bases respectively, with 16 bases between them. The CDR3 extends over 15 amino acids. Per germline, CDR1 SGHTA and CDR2 FQGNSA. The CDR3 here is CASSFSVLQGETQYF. The CDR3 DNA sequence: TGTGCCAGCAGCTTTAGCGTCCTTCAGGGGGAGACCCAGTACTTC.

This clonotype was seen a handful of times. This sequence joins TRBV14 and TRBJ2-1; D unclear. CDR1 is SGHDN and CDR2 is FVKESK in the germline V gene. Trimming left V 5 bases short and J 9 bases short, with 14 bases between. There are 13 residues in the CDR3. CDR3 in DNA: TGTGCCAGCAGCGAAACAAGATTCACTGAGCAGTTCTTC. Translating it yields CASSETRFTEQFF. Full variable domain (missing parts from reference TRBV14 and TRBJ2-1): EAGVTQFPSHSVIEKGQTVTLRCDPISGHDNLYWYRRVMGKEIKFLLHFVKESKQDESGMPNNRFLAERTGGTYSTLKVQPAELEDSGVYFCASSETRFTEQFFGPGTRLTVL.

This clonotype occurred a few times. The V gene is TRBV12-3 or TRBV12-4, the J gene TRBJ2-1; TRBD1 aligns across 7 bases. After removal of 5 bases from V and 7 bases from J, the junction contained 5 bases not matched to a gene. This CDR3 comprises 13 residues. The CDR3 protein is CASSQSQGNEQFF. The DNA for the CDR3 is TGTGCCAGCAGTCAGTCACAGGGGAATGAGCAGTTCTTC.

CDR3 in DNA: TGTGCCACCAGTGCTCACATCACCGGGACTAGCGGCTCTTTTGAGCAGTTCTTC. Its translation is CATSAHITGTSGSFEQFF. The chain has TRBV24-1 and TRBJ2-1; 11 bases map to TRBD2. J gave up 9 bases and V 5 bases, and 17 bases lay outside the gene matches. CDR1 and CDR2 from the germline V gene are KGHDR and SFDVKD. The CDR3 runs 18 residues.

The genes are TRBV7-8 and TRBJ2-3, with TRBD2 identical over 10 bases. Germline values: CDR1 SGHVS, CDR2 FQNEAQ. The CDR3 totals 15 residues. V shed 4 bases and J 3 bases; nucleotides not matched to a gene: 4. The DNA of the CDR3 is TGTGCCAGCAGCTATAGCGGGGGGCCGACAGATACGCAGTATTTT. This sequence encodes CASSYSGGPTDTQYF.

This clonotype showed up just once. J is TRBJ2-7 and V is TRBV7-9; TRBD1 matches 8 bases. From germline, CDR1 is SEHNR and CDR2 FQNEAQ (reference sequence). The CDR3 runs 16 residues. J lost 5 bases, V lost 6 bases, and 15 bases had no gene match. CDR3 loop: CASSEGQGPGGNEQYV. The DNA for the CDR3 is TGTGCCAGCAGTGAAGGACAGGGACCCGGGGGTAACGAGCAGTACGTC.

This clonotype was seen at least ten times. The rearrangement links TRBV6-1 to TRBJ1-5, with TRBD1 matching over 8 bases. This CDR3 comprises 16 residues. The V gene's germline CDR1 is MNHNS and CDR2 SASEGT. The ends lost 6 bases at V and 0 bases at J; junction bases unmatched: 7. This CDR3 reads CASRKTGALSNQPQHF. The CDR3, as DNA: TGTGCCAGCAGAAAGACAGGGGCCCTTAGCAATCAGCCCCAGCATTTT.

The chain employs TRBV7-3 and TRBJ2-7; TRBD1 is a possible D gene (5 bases). The germline V gene encodes CDR1 SGHTA and CDR2 FQGTGA. Between the trimmed V and J ends, which lost 5 bases and 7 bases, there was a span of 18 bases. The CDR3 totals 14 residues. The CDR3, as DNA: TGTGCCAGCAGCCCCGAAGGGGTCCGTAGGGAGCAGTACGTC. As protein: CASSPEGVRREQYV.

This clonotype has a handful of counts. CDR3 amino acids: CRGQGPGLAGLSSYNEQFF. CDR3 nucleotides: TGCAGGGGACAGGGGCCGGGACTAGCGGGGTTGAGCTCCTACAATGAGCAGTTCTTC. This rearrangement joins TRBV20-1 to TRBJ2-1; the match to TRBD2 covers 13 bases. The germline V gene has CDR1 DFQATT and CDR2 SNEGSKA (reference sequence). The CDR3 consists of 19 residues.

This clonotype was detected ten times or more. V is TRBV27 and J is TRBJ2-3; 9 positions match TRBD2. This CDR3 is built from 16 residues. From germline, CDR1 is MNHEY and CDR2 SMNVEV (reference sequence). V trimming: 4 bases; J trimming: 4 bases; junction bases outside the gene matches: 9. For the CDR3, the DNA is TGTGCCAGCAGTTCTCCGGGCGGGGGGGCGGCAGATACGCAGTATTTT. Its protein is CASSSPGGGAADTQYF.

V gene TRBV20-1 combines with J gene TRBJ1-1; D may be TRBD1 (6 bases). The germline V gene encodes CDR1 DFQATT and CDR2 SNEGSKA (reference sequence). This CDR3 region has 14 residues. The V gene lost 5 bases and the J gene lost 1 base, with 14 bases spanning the gap. The CDR3 nucleotides are TGCAGTGCTCCACAGGGACCCACGAACACTGAAGCTTTCTTT. Translation: CSAPQGPTNTEAFF.

This clonotype was counted only a few times. The gene calls are TRBV7-6 and TRBJ2-1; 14 positions agree with TRBD2. There are 17 residues in the CDR3. Germline values: CDR1 SGHVS, CDR2 FNYEAQ. J lost 2 bases, V lost 4 bases, and 4 bases had no gene match. The CDR3 loop is CASSSRLAGGPYNEQFF. The CDR3 bases are TGTGCCAGCAGCTCCCGACTAGCGGGGGGGCCCTACAATGAGCAGTTCTTC.